This T cell receptor (beta chain) was sequenced in a study of graft-versus-host responses after intestinal transplantation. Looked up from germline, CDR1 is MNHEY and CDR2 is SMNVEV (reference sequence). Unmatched junction bases numbered 6, after V lost 5 bases and J lost 4 bases. The CDR3 contains 14 residues. Notes on this clone: Its antigen is currently unknown.

Clones were read by immunoSEQ multiplex PCR, and TCRdb kept only the in-frame ones, dropping some. The table records over 65,000 clones, around 93% of them present only once. Study results and caveats: GvH clones detected in recipient marrow included some appearing first in ileum or blood.

The rearrangement links TRBV27 to TRBJ2-7; 9 bases line up with TRBD1. Here the sequenced sample was unstimulated CD8+ T cells sorted from spleen or lymph node cells, taken before transplant. The TCR comes from a human donor who was the organ donor for an intestinal transplant. The CDR3 DNA sequence: TGTGCCAGCAGTCTCACAGGGGGCGCTTACGAGCAGTACTTC. Encoded protein: CASSLTGGAYEQYF.